This TCR beta chain was found in a study of T cell responses to AZD1222 COVID-19 vaccine. In the study overall: Timing groups of about 4 and about 12 weeks for second doses were pooled.

Concerning this clone: Its target is unknown.

Repertoires were generated with immunoSEQ multiplex PCR, while TCRdb's copy carries only in-frame clones and drops some. The sample has some 180,000 clones, about nine tenths seen once. Study conclusions and caveats: The number of AZD1222 recipients seropositive at baseline was only five or six. In a largely white British group with more females than males, clonal diversity was possibly underestimated.

The specimen was peripheral blood, collected on day 0 of AZD1222 vaccination. This TCR derives from an adult in good health.

As DNA, the CDR3 is TGTGCCAGCAGCTCGGGGGCCCTGACAGACTTCTATGGCTACACCTTC. It codes for CASSSGALTDFYGYTF. The rearrangement uses TRBV7-2 and TRBJ1-2, with a tentative D call TRBD1 (6 bases). The V gene's germline CDR1 is SGHTA and CDR2 FQGNSA. This CDR3 is 16 amino acids long. V was cut by 4 bases and J by 4 bases, with 19 bases left in between.